This is a list of T cell receptor beta chains from one sample in a study of OX40 agonist ivuxolimab in advanced cancers. Sequenced by immunoSEQ multiplex PCR; TCRdb stores in-frame clones only, minus some. The sample yields 65,000 or so clones, 86% seen once. The sample consisted of CD4+ or CD8+ T cells sorted from blood, taken in a trial of the OX40 agonist ivuxolimab. These TCRs come from an adult with an advanced solid tumor such as melanoma, head and neck, liver or kidney cancer. The CDR3 runs from the conserved cysteine through the conserved F or W. Each record gives: V gene, clone size, J gene, D gene, CDR3 DNA, CDR3 protein. D genes are given only for firm matches. Size is stated for part of the rows, as once, few or many counts, or as a class when the clone is expanded.

TRBV11-3,-,TRBJ2-1,-,TGTGCCAGCAGCTCCTCAGGGGGGAACAATGAGCAGTTCTTC,CASSSSGGNNEQFF
TRBV6-1,-,TRBJ1-2,-,TGTGCCAGCAGTGAATCGAATAGGCCCACCTACACCTTC,CASSESNRPTYTF
TRBV28,few,TRBJ1-1,TRBD1,TGTGCCAGCAGTGCCGAACTCAGGGGGTCAACTGAAGCTTTCTTT,CASSAELRGSTEAFF
TRBV4-1,once,TRBJ2-3,TRBD1,TGCGCCAGCAGCCTCCGGGACAGTATCACAGATACGCAGTATTTT,CASSLRDSITDTQYF
TRBV30,-,TRBJ2-5,TRBD2,TGTGCCACCGGGCGGGAGCAAGAGACCCAGTACTTC,CATGREQETQYF
TRBV9,-,TRBJ1-6,-,TGTGCCAGCAGCGTAGGTGAGAATAATTCACCCCTCCACTTT,CASSVGENNSPLHF
TRBV5-4,-,TRBJ2-1,-,TGTGCCAGCAGCTTGGCCAACCGAGACAATGAGCAGTTCTTC,CASSLANRDNEQFF
TRBV5-1,-,TRBJ2-7,-,TGCGCCAGCAGCTTGGCTGGTGACGAGCAGTACTTC,CASSLAGDEQYF
TRBV10-1,-,TRBJ2-7,-,TGCGCCAGCAGTGAAGGGACATCTCCGCAGACCTACGAGCAGTACTTC,CASSEGTSPQTYEQYF
TRBV19,-,TRBJ1-2,-,TGTGCCAGTAGTTCTTGGGACATTAGAGACTATGGCTACACCTTC,CASSSWDIRDYGYTF
TRBV28,-,TRBJ2-5,-,TGTGCCAGCAGTTTAATAGGCGCCCAGAAGTACTTC,CASSLIGAQKYF
TRBV7-9,-,TRBJ1-2,-,TGTGCCAGCAGCCGACGGGGTTGGGACTATGGCTACACCTTC,CASSRRGWDYGYTF
TRBV13,-,TRBJ1-1,-,TGTGCCAGCAGCAGGCAGGCGAGGGCTGAAGCTTTCTTT,CASSRQARAEAFF
TRBV30,-,TRBJ1-1,-,TGTGCCTGGAGTAGGCCGGCTGAAGCTTTCTTT,CAWSRPAEAFF
TRBV7-9,-,TRBJ1-3,-,TGTGCCAGCAGCTTATTTAGTGCGGACACCATATATTTT,CASSLFSADTIYF
TRBV28,-,TRBJ2-5,-,TGTGCCAGCAGTTTTAGGGTAGAGACCCAGTACTTC,CASSFRVETQYF
TRBV5-5,-,TRBJ1-2,-,TGTGCCAGCAGCTTGGCGAGTAGCTATGGCTACACCTTC,CASSLASSYGYTF
TRBV27,-,TRBJ2-7,-,TGTGCCAGCAGTTTGTCGGGGGCGTACGAGCAGTACTTC,CASSLSGAYEQYF
TRBV7-3,once,TRBJ2-1,TRBD1,TGTGCCAGCAGCTTAAACCCGGGACAGGGGGGCAATGAGCAGTTCTTC,CASSLNPGQGGNEQFF
TRBV9,-,TRBJ2-3,-,TGTGCCAGCAGGGGTTGGACAGATACGCAGTATTTT,CASRGWTDTQYF
TRBV5-1,-,TRBJ1-1,-,TGCGCCAGCAGCCCGGGACGGCAGAGGACTGAAGCTTTCTTT,CASSPGRQRTEAFF
TRBV6-1,-,TRBJ2-1,TRBD1,TGTGCCAGCAGTGAGGGGTTTAGGACAGGGACTGAAGAGCAGTTCTTC,CASSEGFRTGTEEQFF
TRBV7-9,-,TRBJ1-1,-,TGTGCCAGCAGCCACTTCTTCGCAGGGCCTACTGAAGCTTTCTTT,CASSHFFAGPTEAFF
TRBV4-3,-,TRBJ1-6,-,TGCGCCAGCAGCCAAGATGTCCCAGGGTTTGCCTCCTATAATTCACCCCTCCACTTT,CASSQDVPGFASYNSPLHF
TRBV5-1,once,TRBJ2-6,-,TGTGCCAGCAGCTTGTTCGGGGCCAACGTCCTGACTTTC,CASSLFGANVLTF
TRBV5-4,-,TRBJ1-2,-,TGTGCCAGCAGCTTTGCAGGTTCTAATGGCTACACCTTC,CASSFAGSNGYTF
TRBV5-1,large,TRBJ1-2,TRBD1,TGCGCCAGCAGCTTGGAGGCAGGGGGCGCCATTAACTATGGCTACACCTTC,CASSLEAGGAINYGYTF
TRBV15,few,TRBJ1-5,-,TGTGCCACCAGCGATGGGAAGAGGCTCAATCAGCCCCAGCATTTT,CATSDGKRLNQPQHF
TRBV2,-,TRBJ2-3,-,TGTGCCAGCAGTGACTCCGGTCCAGTAGGGGGAGATACGCAGTATTTT,CASSDSGPVGGDTQYF
TRBV28,-,TRBJ2-7,-,TGTGCCAGCAGTTCGGGAATCGAGCAGTACTTC,CASSSGIEQYF
TRBV6-5,-,TRBJ1-1,-,TGTGCCAGCAGTTACTCCGGACAGACGAACACTGAAGCTTTCTTT,CASSYSGQTNTEAFF
TRBV28,-,TRBJ1-2,-,TGTGCCAGCAGTAGATACAGGGTCTATGGCTACACCTTC,CASSRYRVYGYTF
TRBV5-6,-,TRBJ1-6,TRBD1,TGTGCCAGCAGCAGAAACAGGGGGTGGAATTCACCCCTCCACTTT,CASSRNRGWNSPLHF
TRBV13,-,TRBJ2-7,-,TGTGCCAGCAGCTCGGCCCTGTGGCCTGGCGAGCAGTACTTC,CASSSALWPGEQYF
TRBV18,-,TRBJ2-2,-,TGTGCCAGCTCACCGACCAGGAACACCGGGGAGCTGTTTTTT,CASSPTRNTGELFF
TRBV18,-,TRBJ1-2,TRBD1,TGTGCCAGCTCTGATGGACAGGGCTATGGCTACACCTTC,CASSDGQGYGYTF
TRBV6-5,few,TRBJ1-4,-,TGTGCCAGCAGTTACTCTGTTATGGGGTCGGGCGAAAAACTGTTTTTT,CASSYSVMGSGEKLFF
TRBV19,-,TRBJ1-6,TRBD1,TGTGCCAGTACCGACAGGGGTTTTGGCAATTCACCCCTCCACTTT,CASTDRGFGNSPLHF
TRBV5-1,once,TRBJ2-7,-,TGCGCCAGCAGCTTGGACGGGGTTCCGTCCTACGAGCAGTACTTC,CASSLDGVPSYEQYF
TRBV21-1,-,TRBJ2-3,-,TGTGCCAGCAGCAAAGGAAGAACTAGCGGGGGGACCTCTTTCACAGATACGCAGTATTTT,CASSKGRTSGGTSFTDTQYF
TRBV10-2,-,TRBJ2-3,-,TGCGCCAGCGAGGACACAGATACGCAGTATTTT,CASEDTDTQYF
TRBV11-2,-,TRBJ2-2,TRBD1,TGTGCCAGCAGCTTCACAGGGGTGAACACCGGGGAGCTGTTTTTT,CASSFTGVNTGELFF
TRBV2,-,TRBJ1-5,TRBD1,TGTGCCAGCAGTGATGCAGGGGGCAACGGCAATCAGCCCCAGCATTTT,CASSDAGGNGNQPQHF